The rows below give T cell receptor beta chains drawn from one sample of a study of blood T cells in healthy people across ages. TCRdb used MiXCR to reprocess the 5' RACE reads, holding one entry per CDR3 protein. This table has hundreds of thousands of distinct CDR3 sequences, under 70% appearing once. Material: blood. These TCRs come from a man in his sixties in good health. Each CDR3 is given with its conserved first and last residue. Fields, in order: V gene, D gene, J gene, clone size, CDR3 DNA, CDR3 protein. The D gene is left open where the match is weak. The size of a clone is reported for some rows only, either as once, few or many, or as a class for expanded clones.

TRBV4-1,NA,TRBJ1-2,NA,TGCGCCAGCAGCCTTACAAACACGGTGCCAAACTATGGCTACACCTTC,CASSLTNTVPNYGYTF
TRBV10-3,TRBD2,TRBJ2-1,few,TGTGCCATCAGCCCCGCAGCGGGGGGGTCATACAATGAGCAGTTCTTC,CAISPAAGGSYNEQFF
TRBV20-1,NA,TRBJ2-6,few,TGCAGTGCCCCCGGGACCGCTGCTGGGGCCAACGTCCTGACTTTC,CSAPGTAAGANVLTF
TRBV20-1,TRBD1,TRBJ1-6,NA,TGCAGGGCGGGACAGGGAAATTTACCCCTCCACTTT,CRAGQGNLPLHF
TRBV12-3/TRBV12-4,TRBD1,TRBJ2-1,once,TGTGCCAGCAGTTCTGGACAGGGAGGGTTCTTC,CASSSGQGGFF
TRBV6-5,TRBD1,TRBJ2-3,NA,TGTGCCAGCAGTTTTTCCGGGACAGGCAACACAGATACGCAGTATTTT,CASSFSGTGNTDTQYF
TRBV20-1,TRBD1,TRBJ2-7,once,TGCAGTGCTAGTAGTCAGGGGGTCTGGCAGTACTTC,CSASSQGVWQYF
TRBV27,NA,TRBJ1-2,NA,TGTGCCAGCAGTTTAGGACCCCTGGTCTATGGCTACACCTTC,CASSLGPLVYGYTF
TRBV4-1,TRBD2,TRBJ2-3,NA,TGCGCCAGCAGCCAAGTGGCGGTTGGGACTAGGGTCACTCCGCAGTATTTT,CASSQVAVGTRVTPQYF
TRBV29-1,TRBD1,TRBJ2-1,NA,TGCAGCGTTGCTCGGACAGGGGTGTACAATGAGCAGTTCTTC,CSVARTGVYNEQFF
TRBV20-1,NA,TRBJ2-1,few,TGCAGTGCTAGTTGGAGGGGCTACAATGAGCAGTTCTTC,CSASWRGYNEQFF
TRBV7-2,NA,TRBJ2-7,few,TGTGCCAGCAGCTTAGGTCCAATCTACGAGCAGTACTTC,CASSLGPIYEQYF
TRBV29-1,NA,TRBJ1-2,once,TGCAGCGTTTCTCAGGACTATGGCTACACCTTC,CSVSQDYGYTF
TRBV28,NA,TRBJ2-4,few,TGTGCCAGCAGTTCAGGGCGGGACATTCAGTACTTC,CASSSGRDIQYF
TRBV4-2,NA,TRBJ1-5,many,TGTGCCAGCAGCCAAGTGGGGGGGGGCCAGCCCCAGCATTTT,CASSQVGGGQPQHF
TRBV12-3/TRBV12-4,TRBD1,TRBJ1-3,once,TGTGCCAGCAGTATAGGGGGCCGAAACACCATATATTTT,CASSIGGRNTIYF
TRBV5-1,NA,TRBJ2-3,NA,TGCGCCAGCAGCTTGGTCCTAGCGACCACAGATACGCAGTATTTT,CASSLVLATTDTQYF
TRBV5-1,TRBD1,TRBJ2-7,NA,TGCGCCAGCAGCTTGGGCGGGACAGGGAGTAACGAGCAGTACTTC,CASSLGGTGSNEQYF
TRBV29-1,NA,TRBJ1-2,NA,TGCAGCGTGAAGGACAGCCTCTATGGCTACACCTTC,CSVKDSLYGYTF
TRBV4-2,NA,TRBJ1-5,NA,TGTGCCAGCAGCCAGGGGGGCCGGAGCAATCAGCCCCAGCATTTT,CASSQGGRSNQPQHF
TRBV10-3,TRBD1,TRBJ2-5,NA,TGTGCCATCAGTGATTCCAGGGGGCCGAGGGAGACCCAGTACTTC,CAISDSRGPRETQYF
TRBV7-2,NA,TRBJ2-7,few,TGTGCCAGCAGCTCAGATGGTGGGGGGTCCCCATTCTACGAGCAGTACTTC,CASSSDGGGSPFYEQYF
TRBV9,TRBD1,TRBJ2-7,NA,TGTGCCAGCAGCGTAGCGATCGGGACAGACTACGAGCAGTACTTC,CASSVAIGTDYEQYF
TRBV20-1,TRBD1,TRBJ2-1,NA,TGCAGTGCTAGGCGCAGGGGGAGATACAATGAGCAGTTCTTC,CSARRRGRYNEQFF
TRBV7-6,TRBD2,TRBJ2-5,NA,TGTGCCAGCAGCTTAGGGGGAGCGGGGGGGCAAGAGACCCAGTACTTC,CASSLGGAGGQETQYF
TRBV9,TRBD2,TRBJ2-5,few,TGTGCCAGTGGACTAGCGGGGGGTAATGAGCAGTACTTC,CASGLAGGNEQYF
TRBV7-6,TRBD1,TRBJ2-7,NA,TGTGCCAGCAGCTCCTACGACAGGGGGCAGGGGGAGCAGTACTTC,CASSSYDRGQGEQYF
TRBV2,NA,TRBJ1-1,NA,TGTGCCAGCAGCGTAAGAGAAGGGGTCAACACTGAAGCTTTCTTT,CASSVREGVNTEAFF
TRBV18,TRBD1,TRBJ2-7,NA,TGTGCCAGCTCACATACGGACAGGGTAGACAACGAGCAGTACTTC,CASSHTDRVDNEQYF
TRBV5-1,NA,TRBJ1-2,NA,TGCGCCAGCAGTGATCGGGACCCTGGCTACACCTTC,CASSDRDPGYTF
TRBV4-1,TRBD1,TRBJ1-1,once,TGCGCCAGCAGCCCCGGGACAGGGGGTACGTGGGGAGCTGAAGCTTTCTTT,CASSPGTGGTWGAEAFF
TRBV6-6,NA,TRBJ2-1,NA,TGTGCCAGCAGTTACGGGACACCAGGGAACAATGAGCAGTTCTTC,CASSYGTPGNNEQFF
TRBV2,NA,TRBJ1-2,few,TGTGCCAGCAGTGAAGGTGACTTTAACTATGGCTACACCTTC,CASSEGDFNYGYTF
TRBV6-5,NA,TRBJ2-7,NA,TGTGCCAGCAGTTCCCGACAGGGAGGGTTGGCCTACGAGCAGTACTTC,CASSSRQGGLAYEQYF
TRBV28,NA,TRBJ2-1,few,TGTGCCAGCAGCCCAGGGGATCGATACAATGAGCAGTTCTTC,CASSPGDRYNEQFF
TRBV10-3,TRBD1,TRBJ1-5,NA,TGTGCCATCAGTGAGTCCGACAGGGGCAATCAGCCCCAGCATTTT,CAISESDRGNQPQHF
TRBV27,NA,TRBJ1-2,NA,TGTGCCAGCAGTCAGTGGGTAAACTATGGCTACACCTTC,CASSQWVNYGYTF
TRBV19,TRBD1,TRBJ2-7,NA,TGTGCCAGTAGTAGAACCTGGGACAGGGACGAGCAGTACTTC,CASSRTWDRDEQYF
TRBV20-1,TRBD1,TRBJ1-1,NA,TGCAGTGCTAGCGACAGGGCGGACACTGAAGCTTTCTTT,CSASDRADTEAFF
TRBV12-3/TRBV12-4,NA,TRBJ1-4,NA,TGTGCCAGCAGTTTAGCAGAAAATGAAAAACTGTTTTTT,CASSLAENEKLFF
TRBV6-5,TRBD2,TRBJ2-5,NA,TGTGCCAGCAGGCGAGCTAGCGGGGGTCAAGAGACCCAGTACTTC,CASRRASGGQETQYF
TRBV7-2,NA,TRBJ1-5,once,TGTGCCAGCAGTCAAGCCATGGTACTTCAGCCCCAGCATTTT,CASSQAMVLQPQHF
TRBV5-1,TRBD1,TRBJ1-2,NA,TGCGCCAGCAGCAACGCAGGGGGGGCGATTAATGGCTACACCTTC,CASSNAGGAINGYTF
TRBV11-2,TRBD2,TRBJ2-5,many,TGTGCCAGCGCTTACTTAGCGGGACAAGAGACCCAGTACTTC,CASAYLAGQETQYF
TRBV6-5,TRBD1,TRBJ2-5,NA,TGTGCCAGCAGTTACTCGGGACAGGGAACAGAGACCCAGTACTTC,CASSYSGQGTETQYF
TRBV9,NA,TRBJ2-5,few,TGTGCCAGCAGCGTAGGGGCGGAGACCCAGTACTTC,CASSVGAETQYF
TRBV7-9,TRBD1,TRBJ1-2,NA,TGTGCCAGCAGCAGCCGGGACAGGGGGGCCTATGGCTACACCTTC,CASSSRDRGAYGYTF
TRBV28,TRBD1,TRBJ2-4,NA,TGTGCCAGCAGTTTATCAGGGGGCCGAGGGTACTTC,CASSLSGGRGYF
TRBV9,NA,TRBJ2-5,NA,TGTGCCAGCAGCGTAGGAGTCGGGGGGCCCCCTGAGACCCAGTACTTC,CASSVGVGGPPETQYF